These T cell receptor beta chains were read from a single sample in a study of blood T cell repertoires in COVID-19. Here immunoSEQ multiplex PCR was the method, and the copy in TCRdb shows in-frame clones only, minus some. This sample has about 210,000 clones, with about 88% found just once. Sequencing input: peripheral blood. The source is a woman aged 40 to 49 with acute or convalescent COVID-19. CDR3s include the opening cysteine and the closing phenylalanine or tryptophan. D genes are given only for firm matches. Size values are once, few and many counts, or a class for expanded clones, and some rows have none.

CDR3 protein	CDR3 DNA	D gene	V gene	clone size	CDR3 length	J gene
CTLWGGGPNEQFF	TGCACCCTTTGGGGCGGGGGACCAAATGAGCAGTTCTTC	TRBD2	TRBV29-1	-	13	TRBJ2-1
CASSQSRGSGYTF	TGTGCCAGCAGCCAATCTCGGGGAAGTGGCTACACCTTC	-	TRBV14	-	13	TRBJ1-2
CATSDQRGGLYNEQFF	TGTGCCACCAGTGACCAGCGGGGGGGCCTTTACAATGAGCAGTTCTTC	TRBD2	TRBV24-1	-	16	TRBJ2-1
CASSRTGGQPQHF	TGTGCCAGCAGTAGGACAGGAGGTCAGCCCCAGCATTTT	TRBD1	TRBV6-5	-	13	TRBJ1-5
CASSRGAGELFF	TGTGCCAGCAGTAGAGGTGCCGGGGAGCTGTTTTTT	-	TRBV2	-	12	TRBJ2-2
CASSVDSGGGNTIYF	TGTGCCAGCAGCGTCGATTCTGGGGGGGGAAACACCATATATTTT	-	TRBV13	-	15	TRBJ1-3
CASSPPLGTGRTDTQYF	TGTGCCAGCTCACCACCGCTCGGGACAGGCCGCACAGATACGCAGTATTTT	TRBD1	TRBV18	-	17	TRBJ2-3
CASSLQGVAGNTIYF	TGTGCCAGCAGCTTACAAGGGGTCGCTGGAAACACCATATATTTT	-	TRBV11-2	-	15	TRBJ1-3
CASSEETGHYNEQFF	TGTGCCAGCAGTGAAGAAACAGGCCACTACAATGAGCAGTTCTTC	-	TRBV6-4	-	15	TRBJ2-1
CASSIAGTDYNEQFF	TGTGCCAGTAGTATAGCCGGGACTGACTACAATGAGCAGTTCTTC	-	TRBV19	-	15	TRBJ2-1
CASSLVGHGANVLTF	TGTGCCAGCAGTTTAGTAGGACATGGGGCCAACGTCCTGACTTTC	-	TRBV27	-	15	TRBJ2-6
CATSSFRGGPQDTQYF	TGTGCCACCAGCAGTTTCCGGGGGGGGCCACAAGATACGCAGTATTTT	TRBD2	TRBV15	-	16	TRBJ2-3
CASSWEGQGYIDTQYF	TGCGCCAGCAGCTGGGAGGGACAGGGGTACATCGATACGCAGTATTTT	TRBD1	TRBV5-1	-	16	TRBJ2-3
CASSLVGALNTEAFF	TGCGCCAGCAGCTTGGTTGGGGCCTTGAACACTGAAGCTTTCTTT	-	TRBV5-1	-	15	TRBJ1-1
CASSQGDTQKETQYF	TGTGCCAGCAGCCAAGGGGACACCCAAAAAGAGACCCAGTACTTC	-	TRBV7-9	-	15	TRBJ2-5
CASSLDSSQYF	TGTGCCAGCAGCCTTGACAGCTCCCAGTACTTC	-	TRBV5-4	once	11	TRBJ2-5
CASSPRAGGLFGYGYTF	TGTGCCAGCTCACCAAGGGCAGGGGGCCTTTTCGGCTATGGCTACACCTTC	TRBD1	TRBV18	-	17	TRBJ1-2
CASSLVRLAGGPYNEQFF	TGTGCCAGCAGCTTAGTGAGGCTAGCGGGGGGGCCTTACAATGAGCAGTTCTTC	TRBD2	TRBV7-8	-	18	TRBJ2-1
CASSSRETQYF	TGTGCCAGCAGCTCCCGGGAGACCCAGTACTTC	-	TRBV11-2	-	11	TRBJ2-5
CASSEEGVIVIAEAFF	TGTGCCAGCAGTGAAGAGGGGGTGATCGTCATCGCGGAAGCTTTCTTT	-	TRBV2	-	16	TRBJ1-1
CASSLHGGTEAFF	TGTGCCAGCAGCCTTCACGGGGGCACTGAAGCTTTCTTT	-	TRBV5-6	-	13	TRBJ1-1
CASSLQGEVTGELFF	TGTGCCAGCAGTTTACAGGGGGAAGTCACCGGGGAGCTGTTTTTT	TRBD1	TRBV27	-	15	TRBJ2-2
CAISGTGGYYGYTF	TGTGCCATCAGTGGGACAGGGGGATATTATGGCTACACCTTC	TRBD1	TRBV10-3	-	14	TRBJ1-2
CASSEASGVEQFF	TGTGCCAGCAGTGAAGCGTCAGGGGTTGAGCAGTTCTTC	-	TRBV2	few	13	TRBJ2-1